Each of the 9 T cell receptor beta chains below was sequenced from the same sample in a study of response to subunit inactivated influenza vaccine. A single record per CDR3 protein comes from TCRdb applying MiXCR to the RT-PCR reads. The sample has approximately 530,000 distinct CDR3 sequences, approximately 7.7% seen once; the top ten hold approximately 14%. Here the sequenced sample was PBMCs from blood, taken less than 30 months after vaccination. The receptors shown here come from a man in his fifties or sixties who received an inactivated influenza vaccine.

In its sample, this clonotype was seen a few times. The gene calls are TRBV28 and TRBJ1-2, with TRBD1 matching 11 bases. The CDR3 contains 15 residues. CDR1 is MDHEN, CDR2 SYDVKM, per germline. With 3 bases clipped from V and 5 bases from J, the junction kept 5 bases outside the gene matches. CDR3 sequence (DNA): TGTGCCAGCAGTTTCGGGACAGGGGGACCTTATGGCTACACCTTC. Protein product: CASSFGTGGPYGYTF.

This clonotype appeared many times. This sequence joins TRBV10-3 and TRBJ2-5; 9 nucleotides agree with TRBD1. The CDR3 loop spans 16 amino acids. Unmatched junction bases numbered 4, after V lost 0 bases and J lost 2 bases. The germline V gene encodes CDR1 ENHRY and CDR2 SYGVKD. Here the CDR3 reads CAISESRDRVQETQYF. In DNA form, the CDR3 reads TGTGCCATCAGTGAGTCAAGGGACAGGGTGCAAGAGACCCAGTACTTC.

The rearrangement uses TRBV3-1 and TRBJ2-6; D is undetermined. CDR3 size: 15 residues. V lost 4 bases to trimming and J lost 0 bases, with 7 bases between them. From germline, CDR1 is LGHDT and CDR2 YNNKEL (reference sequence). CDR3 region: CASSPVSSGANVLTF. The CDR3 DNA follows: TGTGCCAGCAGCCCTGTGAGCTCTGGGGCCAACGTCCTGACTTTC.

This clonotype was seen only a few times. The V call is TRBV12-3 or TRBV12-4, the J call TRBJ1-1, with unresolved D. Trimming took off 2 bases at V and 7 bases at J, with 11 bases between the two ends. The CDR3 covers 13 residues. CDR3 sequence reads: CASSLNGEHEAFF. The DNA of the CDR3 is TGTGCCAGCAGTTTAAATGGGGAGCATGAAGCTTTCTTT.

The CDR3 protein is CASTPASGTGELFF. As DNA, the CDR3 is TGTGCCAGTACCCCTGCTAGCGGGACTGGGGAGCTGTTTTTT. The chain employs TRBV19 and TRBJ2-2; TRBD2 matches at 9 bases. This CDR3 spans 14 amino acids. The germline gives CDR1 LNHDA, CDR2 SQIVND (reference sequence). With 7 bases clipped from V and 8 bases from J, the junction kept 8 bases outside the gene matches.

J is TRBJ2-2 and V is TRBV10-3; no definite D call. In germline, CDR1 is ENHRY, CDR2 SYGVKD. The CDR3 spans 14 residues. V lost 4 bases, J lost 1 base, and 7 bases lay in between. CDR3 region: CAISVRRNTGELFF. The CDR3 nucleotides read TGTGCCATCAGTGTTAGGCGGAACACCGGGGAGCTGTTTTTT.

This clonotype was counted ten times or more. V gene TRBV12-3 or TRBV12-4 combines with J gene TRBJ1-5; possibly TRBD1 for D (5 bases). The CDR3 has 15 amino acids. The V end was cut by 4 bases, the J end by 7 bases, with 17 bases between. The CDR3 is CASSSLAGTGQPQHF. The CDR3 DNA is TGTGCCAGCAGTTCCCTAGCTGGGACGGGACAGCCCCAGCATTTT.

This clonotype was seen more than once but under ten times. The V and J genes are TRBV28 and TRBJ2-2; D gene unclear. The CDR3 contains 14 residues. V lost 6 bases, J lost 6 bases, and 14 bases lay in between. Looked up from germline, CDR1 is MDHEN and CDR2 is SYDVKM. CDR3 loop: CASSDVRVAGELFF. Written as DNA, the CDR3 is TGTGCCAGCAGCGATGTTCGCGTCGCCGGGGAGCTGTTTTTT.

This clonotype appeared a few times. The CDR3 DNA follows: TGCAGTGCTACTGGGACAGGGACACAGCCCCAGCATTTT. Protein sequence: CSATGTGTQPQHF. The V and J genes are TRBV20-1 and TRBJ1-5, with TRBD1 identical over 9 bases. Per germline, CDR1 DFQATT and CDR2 SNEGSKA (reference sequence). This CDR3 is built from 13 residues. V lost 4 bases to trimming and J lost 7 bases; unmatched junction nucleotides: 5.